The subject of this entry is one TCR beta chain. The record originates from a study of CD8 T cells in Susac syndrome. The CDR3 is 16 amino acids. CDR1 is KGHSH and CDR2 is LQKENI in the germline V gene. V was clipped by 2 bases and J by 0 bases, with 11 bases between them. With random hexamers, roughly 0.5 to 1 ug RNA was reverse transcribed. A single record per CDR3 protein comes from TCRdb applying MiXCR to the immunoSEQ multiplex PCR reads. The sample records 100,000 to 110,000 distinct CDR3 sequences, about 96% being singletons. The sequence was collected from a human donor with Susac syndrome. Sample: CD8+ T cells from PBMCs. This rearrangement joins TRBV18 to TRBJ2-1, with D uncertain. The CDR3 DNA sequence: TGTGCCAGCTCACCAGCAGTGTTGAGCTCCTACAATGAGCAGTTCTTC. Protein product: CASSPAVLSSYNEQFF.